These 27 T cell receptor beta chains were sequenced from one sample in a study of T cell changes during pregnancy in multiple sclerosis. The protocol was immunoSEQ multiplex PCR, while the TCRdb copy is restricted to in-frame clones and leaves out a portion. The data contain tens of thousands of clones, roughly 91% of them singletons. The input for sequencing was CD4+ T cells from peripheral blood mononuclear cells, taken in the first trimester of pregnancy. These receptors all come from a female donor with multiple sclerosis, enrolled in a pregnancy study.

The chain links TRBV11-3 to TRBJ2-3, with D unclear. This CDR3 region has 13 residues. V was clipped by 5 bases and J by 3 bases, with 9 bases between them. The germline CDR1 and CDR2 sequences are SGHNT and YENEEA. In nucleotides, the CDR3 is TGTGCCAGCAGCCAGCTAGAAACAGATACGCAGTATTTT. Translated: CASSQLETDTQYF. The variable domain in full, completed from reference TRBV11-3 and TRBJ2-3, reads EAGVVQSPRYKIIEKKQPVAFWCNPISGHNTLYWYLQNLGQGPELLIRYENEEAVDDSQLPKDRFSAERLKGVDSTLKIQPAELGDSAVYLCASSQLETDTQYFGPGTRLTVL.

The chain combines TRBV6-5 with TRBJ1-3; D ambiguous. This CDR3 is 15 amino acids long. Germline V CDR1 and CDR2: MNHEY, SVGAGI. V was trimmed by 0 bases and J by 4 bases, leaving 10 bases between them. CDR3 loop: CASSYSRQQGNTIYF. DNA for the CDR3: TGTGCCAGCAGTTACTCGAGGCAACAAGGAAACACCATATATTTT.

This sequence joins TRBV30 and TRBJ2-7; D may be TRBD2 (5 bases). This CDR3 contains 15 residues. V lost 2 bases and J 5 bases, leaving 19 bases between the germline ends. Per the germline V gene, CDR1 is GTSNPN and CDR2 is SVGIG (reference sequence). CDR3 coding DNA: TGTGCCTGGAGTCATACCGGGATCCAAGGCCACGAGCAGTACTTC. This encodes CAWSHTGIQGHEQYF.

The chain uses TRBV5-1 and TRBJ1-1; 9 bases fit TRBD1. The CDR3 totals 14 residues. Losses at the gene ends were 5 bases for V and 2 bases for J; bases not matched to a gene: 4. The V gene's germline CDR1 is SGHRS and CDR2 YFSETQ. The CDR3 bases are TGCGCCAGCAGGCGGGACAGGGAAAACACTGAAGCTTTCTTT. Its translation is CASRRDRENTEAFF.

The chain combines TRBV11-1 with TRBJ2-1; 9 bases align to TRBD2. V shed 1 base and J 6 bases; nucleotides not matched to a gene: 7. The V gene's germline CDR1 is SGHAT and CDR2 FQDESV (reference sequence). The CDR3 spans 16 residues. The CDR3 DNA reads TGTGCCAGCAGCTTAGAGCGCGCGGGAGGGGGCAATGAGCAGTTCTTC. Encoded protein: CASSLERAGGGNEQFF.

The chain carries TRBV5-5 and TRBJ2-1; TRBD2 is a possible D gene (6 bases). Germline CDR1 is SGHKS and CDR2 is YYEKEE (reference sequence). V was shortened by 0 bases and J by 2 bases, with 9 bases between the two germline ends. This CDR3 has 15 residues. CDR3 in amino acids: CASSLAAGTYNEQFF. DNA for the CDR3: TGTGCCAGCAGCTTGGCAGCGGGTACCTACAATGAGCAGTTCTTC.

This chain connects TRBV7-9 to TRBJ2-3; D may be TRBD2 (5 bases). This CDR3 has 15 amino acids. Germline CDR1 and CDR2: SEHNR and FQNEAQ (reference sequence). The germline V and J ends were trimmed by 0 bases and 2 bases, with 9 bases remaining between them. The CDR3 is CASSLASGVTDTQYF. Written as DNA, the CDR3 is TGTGCCAGCAGCTTAGCCAGCGGAGTCACAGATACGCAGTATTTT. The full variable domain, in which reference TRBV7-9 and TRBJ2-3 provide the parts outside the CDR3, is DTGVSQNPRHKITKRGQNVTFRCDPISEHNRLYWYRQTLGQGPEFLTYFQNEAQLEKSRLLSDRFSAERPKGSFSTLEIQRTEQGDSAMYLCASSLASGVTDTQYFGPGTRLTVL.

The CDR3 is CASSLGGANSYEQYF. As DNA, the CDR3 is TGTGCCAGCAGCTTGGGTGGGGCAAATTCCTACGAGCAGTACTTC. The chain employs TRBV5-6 and TRBJ2-7; D perhaps matches TRBD1 (5 bases). CDR3 length: 15 amino acids. V was shortened by 0 bases and J by 1 base, with 11 bases between the two germline ends. Per germline, CDR1 SGHDT and CDR2 YYEEEE.

This chain links TRBV9 with TRBJ2-2; D is perhaps TRBD2 (5 bases). V was pared by 0 bases and J by 0 bases, with 6 bases between. CDR1 and CDR2 from the germline V gene are SGDLS and YYNGEE. The CDR3 sequence is 15 residues long. CDR3 nucleotides: TGTGCCAGCAGCGTAGCCGGGACGAACACCGGGGAGCTGTTTTTT. Protein: CASSVAGTNTGELFF.

The J gene is TRBJ2-7, the V gene TRBV7-9; D gene unclear. Trimming shortened V by 6 bases and J by 0 bases, and 9 bases separated the two germline ends. Looked up from germline, CDR1 is SEHNR and CDR2 is FQNEAQ (reference sequence). This CDR3 has 13 amino acids. CDR3 in DNA: TGTGCCAGCAGTGGAAGGAGCTCCTACGAGCAGTACTTC. Its protein is CASSGRSSYEQYF.

The chain employs TRBV7-9 and TRBJ1-4; TRBD1 is a possible D gene (5 bases). Trimming took off 5 bases at V and 5 bases at J, with 15 bases between the two ends. Germline-derived CDR1 and CDR2 are SEHNR and FQNEAQ (reference sequence). The CDR3 extends over 15 amino acids. The CDR3 DNA reads TGTGCCAGCAGCCTTCGGACAAAGAGAAATGAAAAACTGTTTTTT. This gives the protein CASSLRTKRNEKLFF.

This chain uses TRBV5-1 with TRBJ1-3, with 7 bases that match TRBD1. The length of the CDR3 is 14 residues. Germline trimming cut 4 bases from V and 2 bases from J; bases unmatched to any gene: 3. Germline V CDR1 and CDR2: SGHRS, YFSETQ. The CDR3 DNA sequence: TGCGCCAGCAGCGAGCAGGGGGCTGGAAACACCATATATTTT. This translates into CASSEQGAGNTIYF.

This rearrangement joins TRBV28 to TRBJ2-3; possible D gene TRBD2, 5 bases. Looked up from germline, CDR1 is MDHEN and CDR2 is SYDVKM. The CDR3 is 14 residues long. V was shortened by 5 bases and J by 2 bases, with 11 bases between the two germline ends. CDR3 protein: CASSLGMYTDTQYF. DNA of the CDR3: TGTGCCAGCAGTCTCGGGATGTACACAGATACGCAGTATTTT.

The V gene is TRBV10-3, the J gene TRBJ1-1; 7 nucleotides align to TRBD1. The germline CDR1 and CDR2 sequences are ENHRY and SYGVKD. Trimming at V came to 2 bases and at J to 2 bases, leaving 2 bases not matched to a gene. The CDR3 is 14 residues long. CDR3 bases: TGTGCCATCAGTGAGGGGACAGCCAACACTGAAGCTTTCTTT. Its translation is CAISEGTANTEAFF.

The chain joins TRBV7-9 to TRBJ1-2, with D possibly matching TRBD1 (6 bases). V was pared by 1 base and J by 9 bases, with 9 bases between. CDR1 is SEHNR, CDR2 FQNEAQ, per germline (reference sequence). This CDR3 has 12 amino acids. The CDR3 region has the DNA TGTGCCAGCAGCTTAGTGGGGGGGCGCTACACCTTC. Translation: CASSLVGGRYTF.

The rearrangement uses TRBV6-1 and TRBJ2-7; 11 bases are a match to TRBD2. This CDR3 spans 15 amino acids. The J segment lost 2 bases and the V segment lost 6 bases, leaving 6 bases of the junction unmatched. Germline-derived CDR1 and CDR2 are MNHNS and SASEGT. CDR3 loop: CASRGLAAPTYEQYF. CDR3 bases: TGTGCCAGCAGGGGACTAGCGGCACCGACCTACGAGCAGTACTTC.

V is TRBV28 and J is TRBJ1-1; 8 positions agree with TRBD1. The CDR3 has 16 amino acids. After removal of 5 bases from V and 1 base from J, the junction contained 9 bases not matched to a gene. Germline values: CDR1 MDHEN, CDR2 SYDVKM. The CDR3 DNA is TGTGCCAGCAGTGTCCTCAGGGGGCGCGAGAACACTGAAGCTTTCTTT. Translating it yields CASSVLRGRENTEAFF.

The chain employs TRBV28 and TRBJ2-3, with 10 positions matching TRBD1. With 2 bases clipped from V and 3 bases from J, the junction kept 2 bases outside the gene matches. Germline values: CDR1 MDHEN, CDR2 SYDVKM. The CDR3 totals 15 residues. CDR3 nucleotide sequence: TGTGCCAGCAGTTTAGGGGGACAGGGGACAGATACGCAGTATTTT. Protein product: CASSLGGQGTDTQYF.

Only one count was recorded for this clone. The same CDR3 can be traced to other DNA sequences in this sample. The J gene is TRBJ1-1, the V gene TRBV10-3; TRBD1 matches at 11 bases. V was pared by 6 bases and J by 2 bases, with 2 bases of the junction left unmatched. CDR3 size: 14 residues. Germline V lookup: CDR1 ENHRY, CDR2 SYGVKD. CDR3 protein: CAISGQGANTEAFF. The CDR3 coding sequence is TGTGCCATCAGCGGACAGGGGGCAAACACTGAAGCTTTCTTT.

V is TRBV28 and J is TRBJ1-2; D gene unclear. Germline V gene lookup returns CDR1 MDHEN and CDR2 SYDVKM. The V and J ends lost 6 bases and 7 bases respectively, with 9 bases between them. This CDR3 has 11 residues. CDR3 sequence: CASSQLAGYTF. As DNA, the CDR3 is TGTGCCAGCAGCCAGTTGGCTGGCTACACCTTC.

This rearrangement joins TRBV5-1 to TRBJ1-3; TRBD1 might be the D (6 bases). The CDR3 is 18 residues long. Trimming took 0 bases from V and 0 from J, leaving 16 bases between them. Germline lookup yields CDR1 SGHRS and CDR2 YFSETQ. The CDR3 DNA is TGCGCCAGCAGCTTGGGTCCCACTACAGGGTTCTCTGGAAACACCATATATTTT. Translation gives CASSLGPTTGFSGNTIYF.

The chain recombines TRBV9 with TRBJ1-5; D may be TRBD1 (6 bases). V lost 0 bases and J 5 bases, leaving 15 bases between the germline ends. The CDR3 loop spans 16 amino acids. Germline-derived CDR1 and CDR2 are SGDLS and YYNGEE. The CDR3 bases are TGTGCCAGCAGCGTAGGTAGTGGGACATCCCATCAGCCCCAGCATTTT. Translating gives CASSVGSGTSHQPQHF. Full variable domain (outside the CDR3, taken from reference TRBV9 and TRBJ1-5): DSGVTQTPKHLITATGQRVTLRCSPRSGDLSVYWYQQSLDQGLQFLIQYYNGEERAKGNILERFSAQQFPDLHSELNLSSLELGDSALYFCASSVGSGTSHQPQHFGDGTRLSIL.

The chain links TRBV5-1 to TRBJ1-3, with D perhaps TRBD1 (6 bases). Trimming took off 5 bases at V and 0 bases at J, with 18 bases between the two ends. The CDR3 totals 17 residues. The germline V gene has CDR1 SGHRS and CDR2 YFSETQ. The CDR3 DNA is TGCGCCAGCAGAGAAATCGGACAGCCAGACTCTGGAAACACCATATATTTT. It yields the protein CASREIGQPDSGNTIYF.

V is TRBV7-9 and J is TRBJ1-4; D unresolved. The CDR3 is made up of 14 amino acids. The V and J ends lost 5 bases and 5 bases respectively, with 12 bases between them. Germline loops: CDR1 SEHNR, CDR2 FQNEAQ (reference sequence). The CDR3 DNA reads TGTGCCAGCAGCCCGGGTGCATTGAATGAAAAACTGTTTTTT. Protein product: CASSPGALNEKLFF. The full variable domain, its missing parts supplied by reference TRBV7-9 and TRBJ1-4, is DTGVSQNPRHKITKRGQNVTFRCDPISEHNRLYWYRQTLGQGPEFLTYFQNEAQLEKSRLLSDRFSAERPKGSFSTLEIQRTEQGDSAMYLCASSPGALNEKLFFGSGTQLSVL.

The rearrangement joins TRBV30 to TRBJ2-5; 16 bases are shared with TRBD2. The CDR3 extends over 16 amino acids. CDR1 is GTSNPN and CDR2 is SVGIG in the germline V gene (reference sequence). The V segment lost 2 bases and the J segment 4 bases; nucleotides outside the gene matches: 4. CDR3: CAWSLGTSGRAETQYF. The CDR3 DNA reads as TGTGCCTGGAGTTTAGGGACTAGCGGGAGGGCAGAGACCCAGTACTTC.

The chain is built from TRBV4-1 and TRBJ1-2; possible D gene TRBD1, 5 bases. Trimming stripped 6 bases from V and 1 base from J, with 9 bases between. The CDR3 has 13 residues. Germline V gives CDR1 MGHRA, CDR2 YSYEKL. The chain's CDR3 is CASRGLNNYGYTF. The CDR3 DNA reads as TGCGCCAGCAGGGGGCTTAATAACTATGGCTACACCTTC.

This sequence joins TRBV7-2 and TRBJ2-3; D is unclear. CDR3 size: 12 residues. V dropped 5 bases and J dropped 2 bases, with 5 bases sitting between them. Per the germline V gene, CDR1 is SGHTA and CDR2 is FQGNSA. CDR3 sequence (DNA): TGTGCCAGCAGCCCCTACACAGATACGCAGTATTTT. Protein: CASSPYTDTQYF.